The 15 T cell receptor beta chains reported below all come from one sample, sequenced in a study of T cells in Graves' hyperthyroidism and ophthalmopathy. Researchers took RNA transcripts and amplified the TCR beta CDR3 regions from them. First-round RT-PCR of the TCR CDR3 relied on the HTBI primer set. TCRdb used MiXCR to reprocess the multiplex PCR reads, holding one entry per CDR3 protein. The sample includes 250,000 to 300,000 distinct CDR3 sequences, roughly 15% of them seen just once. The specimen was blood. All receptors derive from a woman aged 40 to 50 with Graves' hyperthyroidism that later progressed to Graves' ophthalmopathy.

Comment on this clonotype: Just one base apart from a much larger clone, this may be a read error. The V and J genes are TRBV7-2 and TRBJ2-5, with D perhaps given as TRBD1 or TRBD2 (5 bases each). V lost 1 base to trimming and J lost 4 bases, with 10 bases between them. The CDR3 totals 14 residues. CDR1 SGHTA and CDR2 FQGNSA come from the germline V gene. CDR3 nucleotides: TGTGCCAGCAGCTTAGGAGGGGAGAGAGAGACCCAGTACTTC. Protein sequence: CASSLGGERETQYF.

As for this clonotype: At one of its ends the junction is not consistent with the germline gene, which may arise from a read error. The chain uses TRBV5-8 and TRBJ2-1, with D maybe TRBD1 (6 bases). The germline CDR1 and CDR2 sequences are SGHTS and YDEGEE. The CDR3 spans 10 residues. The CDR3 spells CASSFYDRLF. The CDR3 nucleotides are TGTGCCAGCAGCTTCTACGACAGGCTCTTC.

This clonotype was found a few times. V is TRBV18 and J is TRBJ1-4; perhaps TRBD1 as D (5 bases). With 2 bases removed from V and 11 bases from J, the gap between germline ends came to 6 bases. Germline V lookup: CDR1 KGHSH, CDR2 LQKENI. CDR3 length equals 11 residues. The CDR3 protein is CASSPGGKLFF. CDR3 in DNA: TGTGCCAGCTCACCAGGGGGGAAACTGTTTTTT.

A few counts support this clonotype. The CDR3: CASSLPSGGNTGELFF. The CDR3 DNA reads TGCGCCAGCAGCTTGCCTAGCGGAGGGAACACCGGGGAGCTGTTTTTT. V usage is TRBV5-1 and J usage is TRBJ2-2; 7 bases map to TRBD2. The CDR3 is 16 amino acids. V lost 1 base, J lost 1 base, and 4 bases stayed unmatched. The germline CDR1 and CDR2 sequences are SGHRS and YFSETQ. Full variable domain (rest looked up from reference TRBV5-1 and TRBJ2-2): KAGVTQTPRYLIKTRGQQVTLSCSPISGHRSVSWYQQTPGQGLQFLFEYFSETQRNKGNFPGRFSGRQFSNSRSEMNVSTLELGDSALYLCASSLPSGGNTGELFFGEGSRLTVL.

The genes are TRBV6-1 and TRBJ2-5; D might be TRBD2 (5 bases). CDR1 and CDR2 from the germline V gene are MNHNS and SASEGT. This CDR3 has 15 amino acids. Trimming left V 0 bases short and J 13 bases short, with 21 bases between. CDR3 protein: CASSEARARLGIGYF. In DNA form, the CDR3 reads TGTGCCAGCAGTGAAGCGCGGGCTAGATTGGGGATCGGGTACTTC.

This clonotype was detected many times. The V call is TRBV11-1, the J call TRBJ2-7, with D perhaps TRBD2 (6 bases). The CDR3 length is 17 residues. Germline CDR1 SGHAT, CDR2 FQDESV (reference sequence). The V end lost 2 bases, the J end lost 3 bases, and 20 bases lay between the germline ends. The CDR3 coding sequence is TGTGCCAGCAGCTTATCCCTGACCGTAGGTAGCGGCTACGAGCAGTACTTC. This translates into CASSLSLTVGSGYEQYF. Based on the CDR3 plus reference TRBV11-1 and TRBJ2-7, the full variable domain is EAEVAQSPRYKITEKSQAVAFWCDPISGHATLYWYRQILGQGPELLVQFQDESVVDDSQLPKDRFSAERLKGVDSTLKIQPAELGDSAMYLCASSLSLTVGSGYEQYFGPGTRLTVT.

The chain carries TRBV28 and TRBJ2-7; D uncertain. The CDR3 runs to 14 residues. CDR1 and CDR2 from the germline V gene are MDHEN and SYDVKM. The V end was cut by 8 bases, the J end by 1 base, with 15 bases between. In nucleotides, the CDR3 is TGTGCCAGCCGTAGTTGGTCTGATTCCTACGAGCAGTACTTC. This encodes CASRSWSDSYEQYF.

The chain has TRBV2 and TRBJ1-1; TRBD1 matches at 7 bases. With 9 bases clipped from V and 4 bases from J, the junction kept 8 bases outside the gene matches. Per the germline V gene, CDR1 is SNHLY and CDR2 is FYNNEI. This CDR3 is built from 13 residues. CDR3 in DNA: TGTGCCAGTAACATTGACAGGGTCACTGAAGCTTTCTTT. This translates into CASNIDRVTEAFF.

Many counts were recorded for this clonotype. The chain combines TRBV19 with TRBJ1-1; 7 positions match TRBD1. After removal of 10 bases from V and 0 bases from J, the junction contained 5 bases not matched to a gene. The CDR3 is 13 residues long. The germline V gene has CDR1 LNHDA and CDR2 SQIVND (reference sequence). The CDR3 coding sequence is TGTGCCACCGCTGACAGGGTGAACACTGAAGCTTTCTTT. Translated: CATADRVNTEAFF.

The chain links TRBV19 to TRBJ2-7, with 9 bases lining up with TRBD1. The germline V gene has CDR1 LNHDA and CDR2 SQIVND (reference sequence). The CDR3 has 16 residues. J was trimmed by 2 bases and V by 4 bases; bases with no gene match: 9. The CDR3: CASSTIHGTGTYEQYF. In nucleotides, the CDR3 is TGTGCCAGTAGTACAATTCATGGGACAGGGACCTACGAGCAGTACTTC.

V and J are TRBV7-6 and TRBJ2-2; TRBD1 is a possible D gene (7 bases). The CDR3 has 17 residues. Germline lookup yields CDR1 SGHVS and CDR2 FNYEAQ. The V and J ends lost 5 bases and 4 bases respectively, with 20 bases between them. CDR3 DNA: TGTGCCAGCAGCACTATGTGGAGGGGGCCTAGCACCGGGGAGCTGTTTTTT. It translates to CASSTMWRGPSTGELFF.

This clonotype was seen a few times. The DNA of the CDR3 is TGTGCCAGCTCACCACCGCGAGGGATGTCTGGAAACACCATATATTTT. The encoded protein is CASSPPRGMSGNTIYF. The rearrangement uses TRBV18 and TRBJ1-3, with D uncertain. Per the germline V gene, CDR1 is KGHSH and CDR2 is LQKENI. Trimming shortened V by 0 bases and J by 1 base, and 10 bases separated the two germline ends. The CDR3 consists of 16 residues.

This chain connects TRBV6-2 or TRBV6-3 to TRBJ1-6; D perhaps matches TRBD1 (5 bases). Per germline, CDR1 MNHEY and CDR2 SVGEGT. Trimming pared 5 bases from V and 3 bases from J, leaving 14 bases between. The CDR3 sequence is 16 residues long. The CDR3 sequence is CASSVDRKDYNSPLHF. In nucleotides, the CDR3 is TGTGCCAGCAGTGTTGACAGAAAAGACTATAATTCACCCCTCCACTTT.

This clonotype showed up many times. The chain uses TRBV5-1 and TRBJ2-3; 10 positions match TRBD2. The germline V gene has CDR1 SGHRS and CDR2 YFSETQ. CDR3 length: 17 amino acids. V was pared by 4 bases and J by 6 bases, with 14 bases of the junction left unmatched. This CDR3 reads CASSLPSAGGQADTQYF. CDR3 nucleotides: TGCGCCAGCAGCCTACCTTCAGCGGGAGGGCAGGCGGATACGCAGTATTTT.

This clonotype has ten or more counts. The chain links TRBV12-3 or TRBV12-4 to TRBJ2-7, with D uncertain. The length of the CDR3 is 14 residues. Between the trimmed V and J ends, which lost 4 bases and 6 bases, there was a span of 16 bases. For the CDR3, the DNA is TGTGCCAGCAGTTGGGAAACCAATCCGGGCGAGCAGTACTTC. As protein: CASSWETNPGEQYF.